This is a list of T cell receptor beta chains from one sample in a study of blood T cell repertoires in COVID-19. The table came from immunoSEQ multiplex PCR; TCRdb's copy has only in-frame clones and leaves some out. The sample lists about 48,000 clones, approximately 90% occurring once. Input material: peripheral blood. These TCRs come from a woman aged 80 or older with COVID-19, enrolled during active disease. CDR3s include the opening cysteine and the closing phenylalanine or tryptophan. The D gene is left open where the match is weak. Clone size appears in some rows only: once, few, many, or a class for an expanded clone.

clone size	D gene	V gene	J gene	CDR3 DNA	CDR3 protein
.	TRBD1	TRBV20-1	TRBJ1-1	TGCAGTGCTAGTCCACTTAAGAGACAGGGGATCCGCACTGAAGCTTTCTTT	CSASPLKRQGIRTEAFF
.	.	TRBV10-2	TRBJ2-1	TGCGCCAGCAGAGACCCCCAGGGCCTAGAGCAGTTCTTC	CASRDPQGLEQFF
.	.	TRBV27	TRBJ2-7	TGTGCCAGCAGTTTATATCCAGGGGATTCCTACGAGCAGTACTTC	CASSLYPGDSYEQYF
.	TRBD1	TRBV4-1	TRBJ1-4	TGCGCCAGCAGCCTGGTTGACGAGGGACAGAATAATGAAAAACTGTTTTTT	CASSLVDEGQNNEKLFF
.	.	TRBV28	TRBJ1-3	TGTGCCAGCAGTTTGCTGGTCGGCCAGGGAGGTTACACCATATATTTT	CASSLLVGQGGYTIYF
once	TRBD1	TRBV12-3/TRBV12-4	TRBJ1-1	TGTGCCAGCAGACACAGGGGGGTTGAAGCTTTCTTT	CASRHRGVEAFF
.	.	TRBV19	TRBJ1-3	TGTGCCAGTAGTATAGCCGGGGTTGGAAACACCATATATTTT	CASSIAGVGNTIYF
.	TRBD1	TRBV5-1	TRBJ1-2	TGCGCCAGCAGCTTGGACAGGGGGCAAAATGGCTACACCTTC	CASSLDRGQNGYTF
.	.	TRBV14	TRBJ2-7	TGTGCCAGCAGCCCCGCAAACAGGGAAGGGAGAGGTAACACCTACGAGCAGTACTTC	CASSPANREGRGNTYEQYF
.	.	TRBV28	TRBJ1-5	TGTGCCAGCGGAATCGCGAGGAGGCCCCAGCATTTT	CASGIARRPQHF
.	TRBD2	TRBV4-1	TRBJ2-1	TGCGCCAGCAGCCAAGATAGCGCGGGGGGGACCTACAATGAGCAGTTCTTC	CASSQDSAGGTYNEQFF
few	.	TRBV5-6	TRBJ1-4	TGTGCCAGCAGCTTGGGGCGGCGAGGACTTAATGAAAAACTGTTTTTT	CASSLGRRGLNEKLFF
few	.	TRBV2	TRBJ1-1	TGTGCCAGCATTTTACCGGGGACATCGAACACTGAAGCTTTCTTT	CASILPGTSNTEAFF
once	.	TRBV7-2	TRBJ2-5	TGTGCCAGCAGCTTGACAACCTCTGGGGAGACCCAGTACTTC	CASSLTTSGETQYF
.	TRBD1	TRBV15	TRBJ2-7	TGTGCCACCAGCGGACGGACAGGGGGCGAGCAGTACTTC	CATSGRTGGEQYF
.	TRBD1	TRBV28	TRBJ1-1	TGTGCCCACAAGACAGGGGGGAACACTGAAGCTTTCTTT	CAHKTGGNTEAFF
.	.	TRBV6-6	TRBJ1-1	TGTGCCAGCAGTTCCTACACCCGGACAGCGAACACTGAAGCTTTCTTT	CASSSYTRTANTEAFF
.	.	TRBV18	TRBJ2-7	TGTGCCAGCTCACCACTCCAGGGAACAACCTCCTACGAGCAGTACTTC	CASSPLQGTTSYEQYF
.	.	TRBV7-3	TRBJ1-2	TGTGCCAGCAGCTTGGCAGGGAACGACTATGGCTACACCTTC	CASSLAGNDYGYTF
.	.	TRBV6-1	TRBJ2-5	TGTGCCAGCAGTGAAAGGAGGGGGCAGGAGACCCAGTACTTC	CASSERRGQETQYF
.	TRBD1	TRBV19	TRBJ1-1	TGTGCCAGTAGTATCGCCGGGACAGGGGTACCAAACACTGAAGCTTTCTTT	CASSIAGTGVPNTEAFF
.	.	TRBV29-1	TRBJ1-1	TGCAGCGGTAGAGGGTGGGGTACCACTGAAGCTTTCTTT	CSGRGWGTTEAFF
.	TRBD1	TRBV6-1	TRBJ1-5	TGTGCCAGCAGTGAAGGGACAGGGGGAAATAGCAATCAGCCCCAGCATTTT	CASSEGTGGNSNQPQHF
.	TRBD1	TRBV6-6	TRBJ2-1	TGTGCCAGCAGTCCACGGACAGGGGGGAGGATGGATGAGCAGTTCTTC	CASSPRTGGRMDEQFF
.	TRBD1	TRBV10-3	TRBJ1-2	TGTGCCATCAAGGCTGGAGACAGGGGTTACGGCTACACCTTC	CAIKAGDRGYGYTF
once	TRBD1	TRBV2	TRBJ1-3	TGTGCCAGCAGTCGAGACAGGGGTGGAAACACCATATATTTT	CASSRDRGGNTIYF
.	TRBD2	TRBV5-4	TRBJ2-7	TGTGCCAGCAGCTTGGGGGGGGTTGGTAGCGGGAGTTCGTACGAGCAGTACTTC	CASSLGGVGSGSSYEQYF
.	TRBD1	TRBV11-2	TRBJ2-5	TGTGCCAGCAGCTTAAGGGCAGGGGGCTACCAAGAGACCCAGTACTTC	CASSLRAGGYQETQYF
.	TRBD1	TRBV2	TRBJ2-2	TGTGCCAGCAGGCGCACAGGGGGCATCAACACCGGGGAGCTGTTTTTT	CASRRTGGINTGELFF
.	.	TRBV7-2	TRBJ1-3	TGTGCCAGCAGTAGGGAGAGCTCTGGAAACACCATATATTTT	CASSRESSGNTIYF
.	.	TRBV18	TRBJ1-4	TGTGCCAGCTCACCCCTGAGCGCAACTAATGAAAAACTGTTTTTT	CASSPLSATNEKLFF
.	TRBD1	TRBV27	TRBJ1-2	TGTGCCAGCAGTCCCCGGACAGGGTCGGCGGGCGCCTTC	CASSPRTGSAGAF
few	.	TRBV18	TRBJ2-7	TGTGCCAGCTCACCACCGGGTGACGGCCGAGGGCAGTACTTC	CASSPPGDGRGQYF
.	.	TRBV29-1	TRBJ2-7	TGCAGCGTTGAAGGGGTCACAGGGTCTGGGTCCTACGAGCAGTACTTC	CSVEGVTGSGSYEQYF